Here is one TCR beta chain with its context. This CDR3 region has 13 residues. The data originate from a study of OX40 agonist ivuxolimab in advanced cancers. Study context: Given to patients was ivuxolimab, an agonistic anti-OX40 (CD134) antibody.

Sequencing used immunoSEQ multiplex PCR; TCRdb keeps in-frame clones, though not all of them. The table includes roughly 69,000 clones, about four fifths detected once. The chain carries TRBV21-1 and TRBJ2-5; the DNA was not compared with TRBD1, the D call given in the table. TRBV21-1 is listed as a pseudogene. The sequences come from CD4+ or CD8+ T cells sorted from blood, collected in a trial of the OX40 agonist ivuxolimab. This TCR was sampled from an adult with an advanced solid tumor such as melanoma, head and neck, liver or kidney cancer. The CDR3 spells CASSNCRQETQYF. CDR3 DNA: TGTGCCAGCAGCAATTGCAGGCAAGAGACCCAGTACTTC.